This T cell receptor (beta chain) was observed in a study of PD-1 blockade in classical Hodgkin lymphoma. Study-wide results and limits: CD4+ TCR diversity rose significantly by C4D1, and CD8+ TCR diversity did not. Repertoires differed for reasons still undefined, possibly disease activity or prior therapy. Reported baseline diversity: healthy donors highest, relapsed/refractory patients lowest.

The V and J ends lost 5 bases and 6 bases, in that order; junction bases with no gene match: 6. Germline V gene sequence: CDR1 SGHAT, CDR2 FQNNGV. CDR3 size: 13 residues. Brentuximab vedotin exposure varied, and every patient relapsed after autologous stem cell transplantation. Concerning this clone: Antigen unknown.

The data were produced by immunoSEQ multiplex PCR, yet TCRdb's version contains in-frame clones alone and is incomplete. The data hold tens of thousands of clones, with 76% observed a single time. This clonotype originated in a human donor with classical Hodgkin lymphoma. This material consisted of peripheral blood mononuclear cells (PBMCs), taken before the second cycle of nivolumab. The chain recombines TRBV11-2 with TRBJ1-2; 7 bases line up with TRBD1. CDR3 in DNA: TGTGCCAGCAGCGCACTAGGGGGCCATGGCTACACCTTC. Residues: CASSALGGHGYTF.